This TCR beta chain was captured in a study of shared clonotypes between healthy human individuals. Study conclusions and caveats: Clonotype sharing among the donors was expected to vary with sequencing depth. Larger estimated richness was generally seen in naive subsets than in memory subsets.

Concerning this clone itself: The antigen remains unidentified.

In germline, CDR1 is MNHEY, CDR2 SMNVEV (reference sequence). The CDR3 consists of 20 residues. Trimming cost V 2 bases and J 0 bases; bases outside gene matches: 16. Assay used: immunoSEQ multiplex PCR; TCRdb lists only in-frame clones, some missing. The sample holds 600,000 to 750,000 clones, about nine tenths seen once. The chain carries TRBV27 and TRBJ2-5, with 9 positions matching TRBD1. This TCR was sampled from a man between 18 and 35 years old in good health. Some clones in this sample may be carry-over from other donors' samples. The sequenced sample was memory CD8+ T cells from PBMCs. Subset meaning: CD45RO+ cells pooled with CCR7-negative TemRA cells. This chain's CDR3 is CASSLLLETGGPINQETQYF. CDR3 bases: TGTGCCAGCAGTTTACTTCTTGAGACAGGGGGTCCCATTAACCAAGAGACCCAGTACTTC.